Following are 4 T cell receptor beta chains from one sample sequenced in a study of metastatic and nonmetastatic thyroid tumors. TCRdb re-called the PCR reads with MiXCR. The table shows more than 35,000 clones, with approximately 18% occurring only once. Ahead of thyroid surgery, no patient had received treatment of any kind. The specimen was blood. These receptors were taken from a male donor with papillary thyroid cancer or a benign thyroid nodule (not recorded which). Some clones in this sample may be carry-over from other donors' samples.

The table lists this clone with a count of one. The rearrangement uses TRBV9 and TRBJ1-2; the match to TRBD1 covers 7 bases. Germline V gene lookup returns CDR1 SGDLS and CDR2 YYNGEE. V lost 6 bases and J lost 5; bases outside the gene matches: 13. This CDR3 is 15 amino acids long. The DNA of the CDR3 is TGTGCCAGCAACTCATACACTAACAGGGGTTATGGCTACACCTTC. This sequence encodes CASNSYTNRGYGYTF.

This chain joins TRBV24-1 and TRBJ2-1; possible D gene TRBD2, 5 bases. Germline V gene data show CDR1 as KGHDR and CDR2 as SFDVKD. V lost 5 bases and J 1 base, leaving 8 bases between the germline ends. This CDR3 comprises 14 residues. Here the CDR3 reads CATSVTGSYNEQFF. In DNA, the CDR3 is TGTGCCACCAGTGTGACGGGGTCCTACAATGAGCAGTTCTTC.

J is TRBJ2-7 and V is TRBV6-1; possible D gene TRBD1, 6 bases. The CDR3 covers 16 residues. V was pared by 4 bases and J by 2 bases, with 18 bases between. Germline values: CDR1 MNHNS, CDR2 SASEGT. The CDR3: CASSALQGLRAYEQYV. The CDR3, as DNA: TGTGCCAGCAGTGCCCTACAGGGATTACGAGCCTACGAGCAGTACGTC.

In regard to this clone: One base away lies a much larger clone, so this may be a sequencing read error. The chain has TRBV9 and TRBJ2-5, with D perhaps TRBD2 (6 bases). CDR1 SGDLS and CDR2 YYNGEE come from the germline V gene. CDR3 length: 14 amino acids. The V end was cut by 6 bases, the J end by 5 bases, with 17 bases between. CDR3 sequence reads: CASIEGLGSETQYF. The CDR3 DNA reads TGTGCCAGCATCGAGGGTCTCGGGAGCGAGACCCAGTACTTC.